These 8 T cell receptor beta chains share one sample of origin, sequenced in a study of metastatic and nonmetastatic thyroid tumors. Patients were all untreated before their thyroid surgery. TCRdb re-called the PCR reads with MiXCR. The sample lists 30,000 or so clones, approximately 30% occurring once. Sequencing used blood. Receptors originate from a female donor with papillary thyroid cancer or a benign thyroid nodule (not recorded which). Some clones in this sample may be carry-over from other donors' samples.

As for this clone: One junction end does not reproduce the germline sequence, and a read error may be involved. The chain uses TRBV5-1 and TRBJ2-3; a weak D match, TRBD1 (5 bases). This CDR3 has 11 residues. Germline V lookup: CDR1 SGHRS, CDR2 YFSETQ. The CDR3 DNA follows: TGCGCCAACAGCCAGACAGATAAGCAGTATTTT. It translates to CANSQTDKQYF.

The chain uses TRBV20-1 and TRBJ2-1; D not resolved. Trimming stripped 5 bases from V and 3 bases from J, with 14 bases between. Per the germline V gene, CDR1 is DFQATT and CDR2 is SNEGSKA (reference sequence). This CDR3 is 14 amino acids long. The CDR3 region is CSAETFRVYNEQFF. In nucleotides, the CDR3 is TGCAGTGCTGAGACTTTTAGGGTCTACAATGAGCAGTTCTTC.

This clone is medium-sized. The chain is built from TRBV6-1 and TRBJ2-7, with D possibly being TRBD1 (5 bases). Germline CDR1 is MNHNS and CDR2 is SASEGT. Deletions cut 5 bases from V and 6 bases from J, with 14 bases between. The length of the CDR3 is 13 residues. DNA for the CDR3: TGTGCCAGCAGTAGGACGACAAGGGGCGAGCAGTACTTC. Translating it yields CASSRTTRGEQYF.

This clone was counted many times. V gene TRBV12-5 combines with J gene TRBJ1-5, with no clear D. Germline-derived CDR1 and CDR2 are LGHNT and FRNRAP. This CDR3 has 13 residues. V was shortened by 2 bases and J by 7 bases, with 9 bases between the two germline ends. The CDR3 bases are TGTGCTAGTGGTTTGAGGGCTCAACAGCCCCAGCATTTT. Its translation: CASGLRAQQPQHF.

The rearrangement links TRBV7-9 to TRBJ1-1; a weak D match, TRBD1 (5 bases). From germline, CDR1 is SEHNR and CDR2 FQNEAQ (reference sequence). The germline V and J ends were trimmed by 5 bases and 3 bases, with 13 bases remaining between them. CDR3 length equals 14 residues. The DNA of the CDR3 is TGTGCCAGCAGCCCCGTCACGGGGGACACTGAAGCTTTCTTT. Its translation: CASSPVTGDTEAFF.

The table lists this clone with many counts. V usage is TRBV18 and J usage is TRBJ2-3, with 10 bases fitting TRBD2. The junction had 9 bases not matched to a gene; V was cut back by 3 bases and J by 3 bases. Looked up from germline, CDR1 is KGHSH and CDR2 is LQKENI. This CDR3 has 17 amino acids. The CDR3 DNA reads as TGTGCCAGCTCACCCGGTCTAGCGGGAGCAGAGACAGATACGCAGTATTTT. It codes for CASSPGLAGAETDTQYF.

This clone has only a few counts. The CDR3 DNA follows: TGTGCCAGTAGTAGATCGGGGAGATCCTACAATGAGCAGTTCTTC. Translation: CASSRSGRSYNEQFF. The rearrangement joins TRBV19 to TRBJ2-1, with D tentatively TRBD2 (5 bases). V was trimmed by 4 bases and J by 1 base, leaving 11 bases between them. CDR3 length: 15 residues. The V gene's germline CDR1 is LNHDA and CDR2 SQIVND (reference sequence).

As to this clone: Compared with germline, one end of the junction differs, possibly owing to a read error. The chain employs TRBV27 and TRBJ2-7, with D tentatively TRBD1 (5 bases). Germline CDR1 is MNHEY and CDR2 is SMNVEV (reference sequence). There are 14 residues in the CDR3. The CDR3 sequence is CAGRVHWDNYEQYF. In DNA, the CDR3 is TGTGCCGGCAGGGTACACTGGGATAACTACGAGCAGTACTTC.